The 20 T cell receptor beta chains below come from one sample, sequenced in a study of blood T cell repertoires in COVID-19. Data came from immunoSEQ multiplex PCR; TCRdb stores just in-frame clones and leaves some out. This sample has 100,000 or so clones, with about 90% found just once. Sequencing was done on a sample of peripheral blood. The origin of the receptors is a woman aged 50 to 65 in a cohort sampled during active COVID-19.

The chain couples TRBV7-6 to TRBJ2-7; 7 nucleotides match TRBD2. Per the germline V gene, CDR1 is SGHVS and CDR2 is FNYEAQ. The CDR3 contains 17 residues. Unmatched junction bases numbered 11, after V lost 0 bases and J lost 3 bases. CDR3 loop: CASSLAPGGASRYEQYF. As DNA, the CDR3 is TGTGCCAGCAGCTTAGCGCCGGGGGGAGCGTCCCGCTACGAGCAGTACTTC.

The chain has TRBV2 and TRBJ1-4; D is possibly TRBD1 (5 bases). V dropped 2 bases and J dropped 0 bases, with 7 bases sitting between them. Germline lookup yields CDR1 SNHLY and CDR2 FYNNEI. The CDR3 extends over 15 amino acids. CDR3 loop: CASSEKGATNEKLFF. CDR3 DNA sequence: TGTGCCAGCAGTGAAAAAGGGGCAACTAATGAAAAACTGTTTTTT.

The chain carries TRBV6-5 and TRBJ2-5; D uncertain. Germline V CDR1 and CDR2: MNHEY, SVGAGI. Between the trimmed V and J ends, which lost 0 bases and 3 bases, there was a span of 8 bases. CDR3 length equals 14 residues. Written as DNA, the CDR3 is TGTGCCAGCAGTTACTCGATAGGAGAAGAGACCCAGTACTTC. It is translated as CASSYSIGEETQYF.

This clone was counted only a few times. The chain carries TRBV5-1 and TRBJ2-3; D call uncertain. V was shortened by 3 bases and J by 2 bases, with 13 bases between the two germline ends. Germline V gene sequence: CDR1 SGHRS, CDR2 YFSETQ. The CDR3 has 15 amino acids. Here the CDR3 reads CASSSRALNTDTQYF. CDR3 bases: TGCGCCAGCAGCTCCCGAGCCTTAAACACAGATACGCAGTATTTT.

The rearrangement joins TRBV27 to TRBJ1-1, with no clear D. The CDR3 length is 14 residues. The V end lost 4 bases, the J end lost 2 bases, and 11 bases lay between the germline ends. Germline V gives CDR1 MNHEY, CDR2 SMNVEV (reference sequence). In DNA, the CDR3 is TGTGCCAGCAGTTCTGGCAGTATTAACACTGAAGCTTTCTTT. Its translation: CASSSGSINTEAFF.

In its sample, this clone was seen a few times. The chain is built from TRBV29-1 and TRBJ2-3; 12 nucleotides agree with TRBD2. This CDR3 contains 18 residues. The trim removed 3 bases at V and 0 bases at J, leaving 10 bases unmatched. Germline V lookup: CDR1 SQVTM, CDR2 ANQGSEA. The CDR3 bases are TGCAGCGTTGAGGAAGTGACTAGCGGGGGCCCAAGCACAGATACGCAGTATTTT. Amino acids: CSVEEVTSGGPSTDTQYF.

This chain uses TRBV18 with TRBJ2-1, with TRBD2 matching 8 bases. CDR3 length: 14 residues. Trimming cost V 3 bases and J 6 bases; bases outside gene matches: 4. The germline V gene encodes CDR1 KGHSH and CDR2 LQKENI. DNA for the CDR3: TGTGCCAGCTCACCTCCGGGACTAGTCAATGAGCAGTTCTTC. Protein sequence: CASSPPGLVNEQFF. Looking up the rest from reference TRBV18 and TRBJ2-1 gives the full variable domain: NAGVMQNPRHLVRRRGQEARLRCSPMKGHSHVYWYRQLPEEGLKFMVYLQKENIIDESGMPKERFSAEFPKEGPSILRIQQVVRGDSAAYFCASSPPGLVNEQFFGPGTRLTVL.

The CDR3 sequence is CASSVEGGRDTGELFF. The CDR3 bases are TGTGCCAGCAGCGTAGAGGGGGGGCGAGACACCGGGGAGCTGTTTTTT. This chain uses TRBV9 with TRBJ2-2; D is perhaps TRBD2 (7 bases). Germline lookup yields CDR1 SGDLS and CDR2 YYNGEE. This CDR3 spans 16 amino acids. The V end lost 0 bases, the J end lost 3 bases, and 12 bases lay between the germline ends.

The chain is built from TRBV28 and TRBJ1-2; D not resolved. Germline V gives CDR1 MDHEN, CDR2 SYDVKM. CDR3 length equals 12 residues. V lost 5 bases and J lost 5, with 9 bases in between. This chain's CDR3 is CASSPGPYGYTF. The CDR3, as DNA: TGTGCCAGCAGTCCAGGCCCGTATGGCTACACCTTC.

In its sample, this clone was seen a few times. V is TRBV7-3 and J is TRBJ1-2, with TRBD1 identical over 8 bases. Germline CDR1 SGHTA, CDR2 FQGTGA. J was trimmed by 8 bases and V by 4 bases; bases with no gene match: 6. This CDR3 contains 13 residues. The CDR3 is CASSSSTGEGYTF. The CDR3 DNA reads TGTGCCAGCAGCTCCTCGACAGGGGAAGGCTACACCTTC.

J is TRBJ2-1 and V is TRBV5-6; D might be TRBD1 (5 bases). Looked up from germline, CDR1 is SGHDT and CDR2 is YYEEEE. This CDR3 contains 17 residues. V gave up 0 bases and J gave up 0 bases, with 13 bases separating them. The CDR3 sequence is CASSLDLLGASYNEQFF. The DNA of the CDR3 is TGTGCCAGCAGCTTGGACCTTTTAGGGGCCTCCTACAATGAGCAGTTCTTC.

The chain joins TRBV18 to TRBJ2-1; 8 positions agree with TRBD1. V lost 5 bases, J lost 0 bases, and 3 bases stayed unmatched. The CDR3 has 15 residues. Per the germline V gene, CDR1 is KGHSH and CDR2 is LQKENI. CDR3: CASSGGTGSYNEQFF. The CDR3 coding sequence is TGTGCCAGCTCAGGAGGGACAGGCTCCTACAATGAGCAGTTCTTC.

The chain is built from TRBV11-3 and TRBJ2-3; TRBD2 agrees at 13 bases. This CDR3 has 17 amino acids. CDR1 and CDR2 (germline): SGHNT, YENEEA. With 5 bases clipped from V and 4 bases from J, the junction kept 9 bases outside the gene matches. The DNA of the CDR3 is TGTGCCAGCAGCCACGCGGGGACTAGCGGGAACGCAGATACGCAGTATTTT. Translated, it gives CASSHAGTSGNADTQYF.

CDR3 sequence reads: CASSGQGGNTGELFF. Here the CDR3 DNA reads TGTGCCAGCAGCGGACAGGGGGGGAACACCGGGGAGCTGTTTTTT. This chain connects TRBV2 to TRBJ2-2; 10 bases map to TRBD1. The V segment lost 6 bases and the J segment 1 base; nucleotides outside the gene matches: 2. CDR3 length equals 15 residues. Germline V gene data show CDR1 as SNHLY and CDR2 as FYNNEI.

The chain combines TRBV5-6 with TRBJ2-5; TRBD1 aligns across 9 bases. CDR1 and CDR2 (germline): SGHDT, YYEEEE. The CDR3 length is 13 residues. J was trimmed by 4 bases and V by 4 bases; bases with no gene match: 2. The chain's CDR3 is CASSGTGRETQYF. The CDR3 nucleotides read TGTGCCAGCAGCGGGACAGGGAGAGAGACCCAGTACTTC.

The CDR3 spells CASSKARGPNTEAFF. DNA of the CDR3: TGTGCCAGTAGTAAGGCTAGGGGGCCGAACACTGAAGCTTTCTTT. The chain joins TRBV19 to TRBJ1-1, with 7 bases matching TRBD1. CDR3 length equals 15 residues. Germline loops: CDR1 LNHDA, CDR2 SQIVND (reference sequence). Losses at the gene ends were 4 bases for V and 1 base for J; bases not matched to a gene: 6.

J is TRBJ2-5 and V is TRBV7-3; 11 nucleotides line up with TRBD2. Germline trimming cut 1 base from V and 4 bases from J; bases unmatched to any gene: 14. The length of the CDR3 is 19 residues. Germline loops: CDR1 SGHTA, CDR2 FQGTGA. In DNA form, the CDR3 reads TGTGCCAGCAGCTTAAAGCCCCGGCTAGCGGGGGGTATAGGAGAGACCCAGTACTTC. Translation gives CASSLKPRLAGGIGETQYF.

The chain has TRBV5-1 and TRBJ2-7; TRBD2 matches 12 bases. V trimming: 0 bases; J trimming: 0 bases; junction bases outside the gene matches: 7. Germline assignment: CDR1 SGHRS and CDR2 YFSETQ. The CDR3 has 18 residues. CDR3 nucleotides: TGCGCCAGCAGCTTGGGACTAGCGGGGGCCCTCAGCTCCTACGAGCAGTACTTC. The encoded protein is CASSLGLAGALSSYEQYF.

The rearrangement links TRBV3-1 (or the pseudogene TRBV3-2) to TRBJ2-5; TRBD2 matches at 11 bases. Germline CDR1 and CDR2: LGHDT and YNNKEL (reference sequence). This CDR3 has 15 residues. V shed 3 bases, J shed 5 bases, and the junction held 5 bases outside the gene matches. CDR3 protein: CASSHNLAGGETQYF. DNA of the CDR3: TGTGCCAGCAGCCACAACCTAGCGGGAGGCGAGACCCAGTACTTC.

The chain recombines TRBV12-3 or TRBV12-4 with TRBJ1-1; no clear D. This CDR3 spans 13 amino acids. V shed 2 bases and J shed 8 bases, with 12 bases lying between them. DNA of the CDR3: TGTGCCAGCAGTTTAAACGGTGCTACGGAAGCTTTCTTT. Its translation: CASSLNGATEAFF.